These 2 T cell receptor beta chains share one sample of origin, sequenced in a study of CD4 T cells in relation to SARS-CoV-2 and coronaviruses. Unexposed donor CD4+ T cells date from about 2011-2018, before the COVID-19 pandemic. Libraries were prepared by immunoSEQ multiplex PCR; TCRdb keeps only in-frame clonotypes and omits some of them. The table shows some 68,000 clones, with 85% to 95% occurring only once. Sequencing was done on a sample of naive CD4+ T cells from PBMCs. Described subset: naive CD4+ T cells isolated by negative enrichment. These receptors were collected from a human donor in good health.

The gene calls are TRBV6-1 and TRBJ2-3; D ambiguous. V was pared by 1 base and J by 1 base, with 6 bases between. The CDR3 totals 14 residues. Germline lookup yields CDR1 MNHNS and CDR2 SASEGT. The CDR3 loop reads CASSEVGGTDTQYF. The CDR3 DNA follows: TGTGCCAGCAGTGAAGTTGGGGGCACAGATACGCAGTATTTT.

J is TRBJ1-2 and V is TRBV18; D not certain. CDR1 is KGHSH and CDR2 is LQKENI in the germline V gene. The CDR3 consists of 16 residues. V was shortened by 2 bases and J by 4 bases, with 17 bases between the two germline ends. The CDR3 here is CASSPESANIGYGYTF. Here the CDR3 DNA reads TGTGCCAGCTCACCAGAGTCAGCTAATATTGGCTATGGCTACACCTTC. Full variable domain (remainder filled in from reference TRBV18 and TRBJ1-2): NAGVMQNPRHLVRRRGQEARLRCSPMKGHSHVYWYRQLPEEGLKFMVYLQKENIIDESGMPKERFSAEFPKEGPSILRIQQVVRGDSAAYFCASSPESANIGYGYTFGSGTRLTVV.